This paragraph covers one T cell receptor (beta chain) sequence. Its specificity is unknown. This sample was taken from a study of cytomegalovirus exposure and HLA in healthy donors. Study conclusions and caveats: Listed as cytomegalovirus-associated were 170 or so TCR beta chains. Trimming of TCR beta V- and J-genes showed a link, identified in a later analysis, to a missense DCLRE1C variant. In vitro confirmation showed three CMV-associated chains to be CMV antigen specific.

The PCR used 60 Vbeta and 13 Jbeta primers. Clones were sequenced by immunoSEQ multiplex PCR, and TCRdb holds only the in-frame ones, with some missing. This table holds some 200,000 clones, 83% found once. CDR1 and CDR2 from the germline V gene are GTSNPN and SVGIG (reference sequence). This CDR3 is 22 amino acids long. V lost 5 bases, J lost 3 bases, and 31 bases stayed unmatched. The rearrangement links TRBV30 to TRBJ1-2, with 9 bases identical to TRBD1. This clonotype originated in a girl aged 5 to 17 in good health and CMV-seronegative. The source material was PBMCs. The CDR3 protein is CAWRPGTGKVLRTSNHDYGYTF. CDR3 nucleotides: TGTGCCTGGCGTCCCGGGACAGGGAAAGTACTCCGGACCTCCAACCATGACTATGGCTACACCTTC.